The clone carrying this TCR beta chain was recorded at least ten times. Its antigen is as yet unknown. The CDR3 loop spans 16 amino acids. Deletions cut 0 bases from V and 2 bases from J, with 13 bases between. The germline V gene has CDR1 LNHNV and CDR2 YYDKDF (reference sequence). The sample comes from a study of HIV-infected patients and healthy controls. Whole-study findings and limits: A major limitation was that merely sixteen HIV-infected individuals were processed.

Reverse transcription used around 540 ng RNA and constant-region primers for alpha and beta. Using multiplexing indices, alpha and beta chain libraries were generated apart by chain-specific third strand synthesis. Each cDNA molecule was barcoded, and a single primer pair amplified each chain. TCRdb re-derived calls from the 5' RACE reads in MiXCR, one entry per CDR3 protein. This sample has roughly 7,300 distinct CDR3 sequences, with almost 8% found just once. All unsorted peripheral T cells were captured because whole blood was used without fractionation. RNA came from under 3 ml of peripheral blood.

The source material was blood, sampled before antiretroviral therapy. This TCR came from an adult with HIV infection. V is TRBV15 and J is TRBJ1-1; D not resolved. Written as DNA, the CDR3 is TGTGCCACCAGCAGAGACCTGCAGACGGTAAACACTGAAGCTTTCTTT. Residues: CATSRDLQTVNTEAFF. Full variable domain (outside the CDR3, taken from reference TRBV15 and TRBJ1-1): DAMVIQNPRYQVTQFGKPVTLSCSQTLNHNVMYWYQQKSSQAPKLLFHYYDKDFNNEADTPDNFQSRRPNTSFCFLDIRSPGLGDTAMYLCATSRDLQTVNTEAFFGQGTRLTVV.